This T cell receptor (beta chain) came from a study of long-term antiretroviral therapy in people with HIV. This clone was observed a handful of times. V dropped 4 bases and J dropped 2 bases, with 9 bases sitting between them. Per the germline V gene, CDR1 is SGHAT and CDR2 is FQNNGV. The CDR3 spans 13 residues. Survey-level immunoSEQ v3.0 assays were run. Here immunoSEQ multiplex PCR was the method, and the copy in TCRdb shows in-frame clones only, minus some. Altogether about 35,000 clones are present, about four fifths being singletons, with the ten largest covering 3% to 4%. The sample was unsorted PBMCs, taken 3 years after starting antiretroviral therapy. This receptor was identified in a man aged 50-59 years with HIV. This chain joins TRBV11-2 and TRBJ2-7; possibly TRBD1 for D (6 bases). The CDR3 sequence: CASSSGQTYEQYF. CDR3 DNA sequence: TGTGCCAGCAGCTCGGGACAAACCTACGAGCAGTACTTC.